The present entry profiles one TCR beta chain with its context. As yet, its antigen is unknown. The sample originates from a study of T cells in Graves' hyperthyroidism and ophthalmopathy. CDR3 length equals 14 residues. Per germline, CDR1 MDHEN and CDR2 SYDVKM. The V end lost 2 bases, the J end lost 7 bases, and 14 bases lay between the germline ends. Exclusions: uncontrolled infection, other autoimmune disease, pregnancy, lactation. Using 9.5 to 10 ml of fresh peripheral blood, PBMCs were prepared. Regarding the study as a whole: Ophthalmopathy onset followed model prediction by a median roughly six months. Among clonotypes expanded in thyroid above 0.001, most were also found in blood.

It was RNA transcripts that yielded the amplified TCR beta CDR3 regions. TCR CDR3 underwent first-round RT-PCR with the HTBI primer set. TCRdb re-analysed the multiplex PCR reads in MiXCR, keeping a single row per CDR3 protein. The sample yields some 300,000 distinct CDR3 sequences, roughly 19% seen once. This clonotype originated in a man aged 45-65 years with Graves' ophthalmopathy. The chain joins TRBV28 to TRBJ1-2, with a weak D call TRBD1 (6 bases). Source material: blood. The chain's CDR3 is CASSLPGAKGGYTF. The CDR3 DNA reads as TGTGCCAGCAGTTTACCAGGGGCGAAAGGTGGCTACACCTTC.